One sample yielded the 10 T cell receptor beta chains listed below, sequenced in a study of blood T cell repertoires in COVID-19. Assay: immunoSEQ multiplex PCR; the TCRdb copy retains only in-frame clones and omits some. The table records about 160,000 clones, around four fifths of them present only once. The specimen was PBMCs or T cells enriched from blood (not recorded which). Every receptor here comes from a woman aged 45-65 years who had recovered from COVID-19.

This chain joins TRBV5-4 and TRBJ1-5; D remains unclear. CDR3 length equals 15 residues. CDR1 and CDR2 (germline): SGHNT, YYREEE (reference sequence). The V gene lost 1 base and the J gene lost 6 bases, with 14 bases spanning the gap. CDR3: CASSLSGELGQPQHF. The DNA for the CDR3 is TGTGCCAGCAGCTTGAGCGGGGAATTGGGTCAGCCCCAGCATTTT.

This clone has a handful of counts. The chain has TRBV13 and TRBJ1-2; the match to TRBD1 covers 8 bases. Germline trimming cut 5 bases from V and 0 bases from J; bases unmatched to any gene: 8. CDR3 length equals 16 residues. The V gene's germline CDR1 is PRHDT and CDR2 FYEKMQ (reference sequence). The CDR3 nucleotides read TGTGCCAGCAGCCTCCTGGACAGGGCCACTAACTATGGCTACACCTTC. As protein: CASSLLDRATNYGYTF.

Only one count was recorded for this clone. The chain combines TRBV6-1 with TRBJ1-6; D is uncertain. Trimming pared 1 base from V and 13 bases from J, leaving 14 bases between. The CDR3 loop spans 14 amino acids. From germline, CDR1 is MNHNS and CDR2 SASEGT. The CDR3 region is CASSEGLPGGPLHF. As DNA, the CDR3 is TGTGCCAGCAGTGAAGGACTGCCGGGAGGTCCCCTCCACTTT.

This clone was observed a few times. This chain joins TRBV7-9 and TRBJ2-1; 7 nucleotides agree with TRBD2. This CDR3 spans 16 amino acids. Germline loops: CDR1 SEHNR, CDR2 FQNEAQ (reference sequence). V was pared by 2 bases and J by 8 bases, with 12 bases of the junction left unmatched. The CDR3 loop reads CASSLRSGGVEDEQFF. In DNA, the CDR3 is TGTGCCAGCAGCTTACGGTCGGGAGGCGTGGAGGATGAGCAGTTCTTC.

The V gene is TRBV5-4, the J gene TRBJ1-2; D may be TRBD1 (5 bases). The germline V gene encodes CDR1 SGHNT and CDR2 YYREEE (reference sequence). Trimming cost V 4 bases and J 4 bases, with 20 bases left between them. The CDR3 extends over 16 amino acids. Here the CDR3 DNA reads TGTGCCAGCAGCCCCCGGGGGGGGTTTGTGAGCTATGGCTACACCTTC. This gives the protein CASSPRGGFVSYGYTF. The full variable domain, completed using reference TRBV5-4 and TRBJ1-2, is ETGVTQSPTHLIKTRGQQVTLRCSSQSGHNTVSWYQQALGQGPQFIFQYYREEENGRGNFPPRFSGLQFPNYSSELNVNALELDDSALYLCASSPRGGFVSYGYTFGSGTRLTVV.

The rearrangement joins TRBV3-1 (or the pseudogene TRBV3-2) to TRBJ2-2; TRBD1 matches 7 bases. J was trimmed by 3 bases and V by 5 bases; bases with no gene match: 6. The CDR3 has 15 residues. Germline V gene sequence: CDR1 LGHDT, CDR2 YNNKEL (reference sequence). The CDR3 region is CASSTGTAYTGELFF. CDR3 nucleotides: TGTGCCAGCAGCACTGGGACAGCTTACACCGGGGAGCTGTTTTTT.

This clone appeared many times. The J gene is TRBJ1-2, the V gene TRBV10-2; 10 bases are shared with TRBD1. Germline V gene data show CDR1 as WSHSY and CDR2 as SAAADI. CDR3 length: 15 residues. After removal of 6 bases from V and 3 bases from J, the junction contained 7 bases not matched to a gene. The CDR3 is CASRAGTGVDYGYTF. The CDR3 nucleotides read TGCGCCAGCAGAGCCGGGACAGGGGTTGACTATGGCTACACCTTC.

The CDR3 DNA reads as TGCAGCGGTGGGGAGGAATCTAACTATGGCTACACCTTC. This translates into CSGGEESNYGYTF. J is TRBJ1-2 and V is TRBV29-1; D remains unclear. Germline-derived CDR1 and CDR2 are SQVTM and ANQGSEA. Trimming removed 7 bases at V and 0 bases at J, with 12 bases between. This CDR3 spans 13 amino acids.

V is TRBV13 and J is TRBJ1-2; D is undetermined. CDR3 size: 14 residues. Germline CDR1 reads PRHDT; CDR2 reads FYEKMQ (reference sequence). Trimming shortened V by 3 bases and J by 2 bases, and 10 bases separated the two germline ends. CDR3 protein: CASSLGGRNYGYTF. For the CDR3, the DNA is TGTGCCAGCAGCTTGGGCGGGAGGAACTATGGCTACACCTTC.

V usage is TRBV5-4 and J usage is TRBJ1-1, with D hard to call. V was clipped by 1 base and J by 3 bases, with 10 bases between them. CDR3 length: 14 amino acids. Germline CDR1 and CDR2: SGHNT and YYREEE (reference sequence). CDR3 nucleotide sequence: TGTGCCAGCAGCTTGCATGGGCTGGACACTGAAGCTTTCTTT. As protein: CASSLHGLDTEAFF.